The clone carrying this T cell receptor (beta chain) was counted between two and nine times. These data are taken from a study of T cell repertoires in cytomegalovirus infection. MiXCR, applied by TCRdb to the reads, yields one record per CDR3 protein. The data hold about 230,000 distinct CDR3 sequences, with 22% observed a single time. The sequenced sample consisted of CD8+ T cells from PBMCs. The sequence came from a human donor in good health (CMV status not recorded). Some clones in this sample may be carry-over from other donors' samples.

CDR3 protein: CASSPTELHQPQHF. CDR3 sequence (DNA): TGTGCCAGCAGTCCTACAGAACTCCATCAGCCCCAGCATTTT. This chain links TRBV7-2 with TRBJ1-5; D unresolved. Trimming removed 6 bases at V and 5 bases at J, with 14 bases between. The V gene's germline CDR1 is SGHTA and CDR2 FQGNSA. This CDR3 region has 14 residues.